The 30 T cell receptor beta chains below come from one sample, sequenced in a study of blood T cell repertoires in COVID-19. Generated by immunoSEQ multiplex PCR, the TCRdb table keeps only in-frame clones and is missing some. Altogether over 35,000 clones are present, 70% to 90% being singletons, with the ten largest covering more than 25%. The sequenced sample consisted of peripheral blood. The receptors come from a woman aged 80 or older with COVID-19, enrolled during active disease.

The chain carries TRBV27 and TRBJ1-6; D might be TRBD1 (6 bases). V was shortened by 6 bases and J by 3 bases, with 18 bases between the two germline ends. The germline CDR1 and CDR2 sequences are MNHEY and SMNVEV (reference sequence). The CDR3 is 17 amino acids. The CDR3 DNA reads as TGTGCCAGCAGGTCAGGGGCCCCGGATGTCTATAATTCACCCCTCCACTTT. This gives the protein CASRSGAPDVYNSPLHF.

Here the CDR3 reads CASSVAYLASGSRDEQFF. The CDR3 DNA follows: TGTGCCAGCAGCGTAGCTTATTTAGCTAGCGGATCTCGGGATGAGCAGTTCTTC. This chain links TRBV9 with TRBJ2-1; TRBD2 matches 7 bases. The V and J ends lost 0 bases and 8 bases, in that order; junction bases with no gene match: 17. The length of the CDR3 is 18 residues. CDR1 SGDLS and CDR2 YYNGEE come from the germline V gene. The full variable domain, its missing parts supplied by reference TRBV9 and TRBJ2-1, is DSGVTQTPKHLITATGQRVTLRCSPRSGDLSVYWYQQSLDQGLQFLIQYYNGEERAKGNILERFSAQQFPDLHSELNLSSLELGDSALYFCASSVAYLASGSRDEQFFGPGTRLTVL.

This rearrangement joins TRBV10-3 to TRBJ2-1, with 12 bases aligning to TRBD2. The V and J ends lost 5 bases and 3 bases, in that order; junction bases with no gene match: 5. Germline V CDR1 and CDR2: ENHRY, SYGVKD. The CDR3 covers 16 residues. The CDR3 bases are TGTGCCATCAGTCCCGGGACTAGCGGGCACTACAATGAGCAGTTCTTC. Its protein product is CAISPGTSGHYNEQFF.

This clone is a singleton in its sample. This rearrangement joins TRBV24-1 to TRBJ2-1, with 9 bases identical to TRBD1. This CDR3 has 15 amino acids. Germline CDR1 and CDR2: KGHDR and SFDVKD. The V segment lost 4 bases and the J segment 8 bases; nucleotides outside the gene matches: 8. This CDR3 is CATSETGTGSHEQFF. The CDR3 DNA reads TGTGCCACCAGTGAAACCGGGACAGGGTCGCATGAGCAGTTCTTC.

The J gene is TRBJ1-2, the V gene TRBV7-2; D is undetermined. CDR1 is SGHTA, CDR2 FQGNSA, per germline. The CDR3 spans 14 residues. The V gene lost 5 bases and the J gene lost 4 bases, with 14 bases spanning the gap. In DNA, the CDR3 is TGTGCCAGCAGCGCCCGGCAGGTCATCTATGGCTACACCTTC. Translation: CASSARQVIYGYTF.

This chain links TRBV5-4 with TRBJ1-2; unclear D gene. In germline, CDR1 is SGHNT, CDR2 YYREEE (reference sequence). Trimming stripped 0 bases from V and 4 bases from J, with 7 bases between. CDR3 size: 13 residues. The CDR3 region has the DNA TGTGCCAGCAGCTTGGACAGTGTCTATGGCTACACCTTC. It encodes CASSLDSVYGYTF.

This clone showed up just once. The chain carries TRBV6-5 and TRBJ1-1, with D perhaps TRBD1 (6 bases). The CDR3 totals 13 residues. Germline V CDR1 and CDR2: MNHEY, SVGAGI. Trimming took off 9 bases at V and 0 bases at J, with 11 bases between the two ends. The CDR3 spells CASLGGVNTEAFF. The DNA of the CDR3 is TGTGCCAGTCTAGGGGGGGTGAACACTGAAGCTTTCTTT.

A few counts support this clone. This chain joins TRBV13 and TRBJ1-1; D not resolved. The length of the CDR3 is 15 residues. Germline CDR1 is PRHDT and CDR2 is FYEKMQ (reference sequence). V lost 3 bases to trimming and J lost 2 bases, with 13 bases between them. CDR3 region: CASSFLWGGNTEAFF. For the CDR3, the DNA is TGTGCCAGCAGCTTCCTGTGGGGAGGAAACACTGAAGCTTTCTTT.

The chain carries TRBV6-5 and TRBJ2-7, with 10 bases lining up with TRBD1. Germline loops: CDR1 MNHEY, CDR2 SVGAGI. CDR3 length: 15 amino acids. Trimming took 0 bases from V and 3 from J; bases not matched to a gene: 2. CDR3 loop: CASSYSTGGLYEQYF. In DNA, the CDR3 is TGTGCCAGCAGTTACTCGACAGGGGGCCTCTACGAGCAGTACTTC.

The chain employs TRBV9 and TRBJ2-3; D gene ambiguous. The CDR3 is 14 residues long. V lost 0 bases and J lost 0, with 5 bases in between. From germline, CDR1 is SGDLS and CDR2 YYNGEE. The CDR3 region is CASSVAGSTDTQYF. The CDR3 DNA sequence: TGTGCCAGCAGCGTAGCTGGCAGCACAGATACGCAGTATTTT.

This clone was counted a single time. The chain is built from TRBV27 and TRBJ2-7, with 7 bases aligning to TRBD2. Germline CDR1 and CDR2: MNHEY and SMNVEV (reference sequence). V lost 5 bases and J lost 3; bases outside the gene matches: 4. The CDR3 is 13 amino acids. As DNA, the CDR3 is TGTGCCAGCAGTCCGACTAGCAGCTACGAGCAGTACTTC. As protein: CASSPTSSYEQYF.

The CDR3 loop is CASSPLPYNSPLHF. Here the CDR3 DNA reads TGTGCCAGCAGCCCTCTCCCCTATAATTCACCCCTCCACTTT. The chain uses TRBV7-2 and TRBJ1-6; D is undetermined. CDR3 length equals 14 residues. Germline V gene data show CDR1 as SGHTA and CDR2 as FQGNSA. The V end was cut by 5 bases, the J end by 2 bases, with 7 bases between. The entire variable domain, with the rest obtained from reference TRBV7-2 and TRBJ1-6, is as follows: GAGVSQSPSNKVTEKGKDVELRCDPISGHTALYWYRQSLGQGLEFLIYFQGNSAPDKSGLPSDRFSAERTGGSVSTLTIQRTQQEDSAVYLCASSPLPYNSPLHFGNGTRLTVT.

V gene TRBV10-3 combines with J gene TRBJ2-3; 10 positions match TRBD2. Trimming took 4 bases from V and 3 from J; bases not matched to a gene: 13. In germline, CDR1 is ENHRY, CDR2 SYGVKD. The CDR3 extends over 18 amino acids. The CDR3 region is CAISASGGARPGTDTQYF. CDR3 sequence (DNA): TGTGCCATCAGTGCTAGCGGGGGAGCGAGACCGGGGACAGATACGCAGTATTTT.

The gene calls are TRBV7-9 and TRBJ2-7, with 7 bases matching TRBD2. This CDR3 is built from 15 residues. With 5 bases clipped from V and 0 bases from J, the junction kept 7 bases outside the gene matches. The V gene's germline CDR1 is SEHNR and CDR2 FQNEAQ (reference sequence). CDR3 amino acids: CASSPQGGGSYEQYF. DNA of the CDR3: TGTGCCAGCAGCCCCCAGGGCGGGGGCTCCTACGAGCAGTACTTC.

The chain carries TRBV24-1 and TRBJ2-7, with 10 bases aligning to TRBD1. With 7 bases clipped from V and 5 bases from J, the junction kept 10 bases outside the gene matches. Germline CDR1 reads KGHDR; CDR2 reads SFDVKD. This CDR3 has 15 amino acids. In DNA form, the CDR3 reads TGTGCCACCAGCCTTTCCGGGACAGGGGTCCACGAGCAGTACTTC. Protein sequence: CATSLSGTGVHEQYF.

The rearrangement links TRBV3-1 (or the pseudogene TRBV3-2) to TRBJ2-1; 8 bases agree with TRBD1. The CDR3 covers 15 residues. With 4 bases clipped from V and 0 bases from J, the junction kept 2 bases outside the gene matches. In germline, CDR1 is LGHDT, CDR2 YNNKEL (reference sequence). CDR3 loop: CASSRGQGSYNEQFF. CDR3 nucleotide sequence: TGTGCCAGCAGCCGCGGACAGGGCTCCTACAATGAGCAGTTCTTC.

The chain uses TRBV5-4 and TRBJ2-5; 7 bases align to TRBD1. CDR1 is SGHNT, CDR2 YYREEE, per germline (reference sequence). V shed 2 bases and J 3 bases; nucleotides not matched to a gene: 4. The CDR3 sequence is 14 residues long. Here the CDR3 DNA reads TGTGCCAGCAGCTTAAGACAGGGTGAAGAGACCCAGTACTTC. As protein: CASSLRQGEETQYF.

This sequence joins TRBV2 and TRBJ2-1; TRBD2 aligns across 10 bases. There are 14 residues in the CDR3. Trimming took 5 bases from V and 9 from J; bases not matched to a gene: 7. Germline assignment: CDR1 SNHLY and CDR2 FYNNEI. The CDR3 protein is CASSLAGGELEQFF. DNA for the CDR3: TGTGCCAGCAGTTTAGCGGGAGGTGAGCTTGAGCAGTTCTTC. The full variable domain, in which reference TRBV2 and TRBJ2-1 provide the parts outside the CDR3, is EPEVTQTPSHQVTQMGQEVILRCVPISNHLYFYWYRQILGQKVEFLVSFYNNEISEKSEIFDDQFSVERPDGSNFTLKIRSTKLEDSAMYFCASSLAGGELEQFFGPGTRLTVL.

CDR3 in DNA: TGCGCCAGCAGCTTGGAACTAGCGGGAGCTTTCATCTACAATGAGCAGTTCTTC. Translation: CASSLELAGAFIYNEQFF. The V call is TRBV5-1, the J call TRBJ2-1; TRBD2 matches 11 bases. The V segment lost 0 bases and the J segment 3 bases; nucleotides outside the gene matches: 8. The germline CDR1 and CDR2 sequences are SGHRS and YFSETQ. This CDR3 comprises 18 residues.

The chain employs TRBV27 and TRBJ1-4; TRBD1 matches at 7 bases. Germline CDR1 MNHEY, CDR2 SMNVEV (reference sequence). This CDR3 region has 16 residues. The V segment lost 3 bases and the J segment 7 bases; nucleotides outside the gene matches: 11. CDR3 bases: TGTGCCAGCAGTTTGAGGGTTGCAGGGGGTTTTGAAAAACTGTTTTTT. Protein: CASSLRVAGGFEKLFF.

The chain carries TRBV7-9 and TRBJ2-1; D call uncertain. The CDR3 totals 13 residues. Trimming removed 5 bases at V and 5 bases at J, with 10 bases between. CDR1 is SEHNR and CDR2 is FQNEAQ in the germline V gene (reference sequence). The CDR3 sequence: CASSPPLHNEQFF. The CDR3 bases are TGTGCCAGCAGCCCCCCCCTTCACAATGAGCAGTTCTTC.

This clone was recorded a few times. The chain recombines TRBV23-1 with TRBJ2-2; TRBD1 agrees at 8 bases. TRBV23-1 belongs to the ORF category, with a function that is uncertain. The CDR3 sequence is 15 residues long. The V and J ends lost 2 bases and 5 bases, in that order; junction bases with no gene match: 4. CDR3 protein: CASSQGRGQTGELFF. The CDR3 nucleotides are TGCGCCAGCAGTCAAGGCAGGGGGCAGACCGGGGAGCTGTTTTTT.

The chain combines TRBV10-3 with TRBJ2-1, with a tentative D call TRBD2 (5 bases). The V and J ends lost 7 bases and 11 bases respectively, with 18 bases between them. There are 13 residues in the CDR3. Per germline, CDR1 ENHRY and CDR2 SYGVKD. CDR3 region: CAIKQIEGEKQFF. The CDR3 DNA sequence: TGTGCCATCAAACAGATTGAGGGTGAAAAGCAGTTCTTC.

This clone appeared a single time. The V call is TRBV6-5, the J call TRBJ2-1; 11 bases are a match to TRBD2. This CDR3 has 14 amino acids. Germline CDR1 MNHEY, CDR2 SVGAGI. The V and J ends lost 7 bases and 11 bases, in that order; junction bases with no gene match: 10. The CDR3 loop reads CASIGTSGPTKQFF. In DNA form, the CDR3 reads TGTGCCAGCATCGGGACTAGCGGACCTACGAAGCAGTTCTTC.

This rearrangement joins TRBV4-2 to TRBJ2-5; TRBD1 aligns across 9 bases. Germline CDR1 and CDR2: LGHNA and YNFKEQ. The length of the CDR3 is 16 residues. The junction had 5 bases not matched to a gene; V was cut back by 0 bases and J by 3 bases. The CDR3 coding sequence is TGTGCCAGCAGCCAAGATCGACGACAGGGGGAAGAGACCCAGTACTTC. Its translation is CASSQDRRQGEETQYF.

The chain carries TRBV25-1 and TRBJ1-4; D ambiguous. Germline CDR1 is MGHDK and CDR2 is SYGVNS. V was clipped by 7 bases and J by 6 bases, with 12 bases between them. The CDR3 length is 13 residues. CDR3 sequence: CASKRRVDEKLFF. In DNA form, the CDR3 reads TGTGCCAGCAAGAGGAGGGTAGATGAAAAACTGTTTTTT.

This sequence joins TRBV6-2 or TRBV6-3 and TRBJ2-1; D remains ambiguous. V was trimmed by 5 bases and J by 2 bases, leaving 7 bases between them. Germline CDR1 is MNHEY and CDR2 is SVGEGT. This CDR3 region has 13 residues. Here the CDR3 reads CASSRPTYNEQFF. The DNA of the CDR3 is TGTGCCAGCAGTCGTCCTACCTACAATGAGCAGTTCTTC.

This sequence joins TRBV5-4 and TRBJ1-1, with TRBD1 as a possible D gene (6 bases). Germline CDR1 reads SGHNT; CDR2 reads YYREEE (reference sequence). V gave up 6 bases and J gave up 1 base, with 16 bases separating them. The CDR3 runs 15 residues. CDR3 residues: CASTLPGTPNTEAFF. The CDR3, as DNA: TGTGCCAGCACTTTGCCCGGGACACCGAACACTGAAGCTTTCTTT.

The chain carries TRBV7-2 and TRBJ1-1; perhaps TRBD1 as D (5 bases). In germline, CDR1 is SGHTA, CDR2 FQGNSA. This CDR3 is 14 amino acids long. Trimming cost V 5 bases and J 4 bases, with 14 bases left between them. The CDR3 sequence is CASSLRGGSTEAFF. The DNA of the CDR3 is TGTGCCAGCAGCCTCCGGGGGGGAAGCACTGAAGCTTTCTTT.

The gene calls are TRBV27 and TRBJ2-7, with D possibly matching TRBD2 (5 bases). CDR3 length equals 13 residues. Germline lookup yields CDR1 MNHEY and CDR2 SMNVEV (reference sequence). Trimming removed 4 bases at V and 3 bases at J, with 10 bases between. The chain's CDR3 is CASSYGGGYEQYF. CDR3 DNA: TGTGCCAGCAGTTACGGCGGAGGCTACGAGCAGTACTTC.